This paragraph covers one T cell receptor (beta chain) sequence. Its antigen is unidentified. The table came from immunoSEQ multiplex PCR; TCRdb's copy has only in-frame clones and leaves some out. Among about 43,000 clones listed, 91% were seen once. The sample comes from a study of T cells in localized non-small cell lung cancer. Notes on the study in general: Uninvolved adjacent lung showed the highest T cell clonality, exceeding tumor. Longer overall survival was seen with higher T cell density measured in blood. Multi-region tumor sequencing was not done, so intratumor heterogeneity could not be excluded.

This CDR3 has 16 residues. The V gene's germline CDR1 is MNHEY and CDR2 SMNVEV (reference sequence). Unmatched junction bases numbered 10, after V lost 7 bases and J lost 2 bases. The source of this sequence is a woman aged 40-75 years with stage II lung adenocarcinoma. The specimen was PBMCs, collected before any cancer treatment. The V gene is TRBV27, the J gene TRBJ2-2, with 7 bases aligning to TRBD1. The CDR3 DNA reads as TGTGCCAGCACCTTCTACGGGACAGCCAACACCGGGGAGCTGTTTTTT. Its translation: CASTFYGTANTGELFF.